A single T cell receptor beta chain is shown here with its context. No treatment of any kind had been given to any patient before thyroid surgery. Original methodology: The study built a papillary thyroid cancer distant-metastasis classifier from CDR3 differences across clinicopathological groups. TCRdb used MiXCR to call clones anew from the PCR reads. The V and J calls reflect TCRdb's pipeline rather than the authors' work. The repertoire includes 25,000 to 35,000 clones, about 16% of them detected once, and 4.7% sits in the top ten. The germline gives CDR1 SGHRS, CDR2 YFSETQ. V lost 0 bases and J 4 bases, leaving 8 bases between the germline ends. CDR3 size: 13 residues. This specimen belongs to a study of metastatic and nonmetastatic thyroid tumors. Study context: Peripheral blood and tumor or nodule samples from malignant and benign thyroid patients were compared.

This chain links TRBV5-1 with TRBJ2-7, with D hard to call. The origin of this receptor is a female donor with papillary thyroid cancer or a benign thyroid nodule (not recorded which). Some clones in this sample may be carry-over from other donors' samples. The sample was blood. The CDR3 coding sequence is TGCGCCAGCAGCTTGGGGGCTCTTTACGAGCAGTACTTC. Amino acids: CASSLGALYEQYF.